This T cell receptor beta chain was identified during a study of T cell changes during pregnancy in multiple sclerosis. This clone has only one observation. The ends were cut back, 6 bases at V and 5 bases at J, with 21 bases in the middle. Germline values: CDR1 SGHAT, CDR2 FQNNGV. The CDR3 loop spans 16 amino acids. Method: immunoSEQ multiplex PCR; TCRdb's copy keeps in-frame clones and lacks some. Among some 20,000 clones listed, 75% to 90% were seen once. The starting material was CD4+ T cells from peripheral blood mononuclear cells, obtained in the first trimester of pregnancy. The chain combines TRBV11-2 with TRBJ2-3; D might be TRBD1 (5 bases). The clonotype was recovered from a female donor in good health, enrolled as a control in a pregnancy study. In DNA form, the CDR3 reads TGTGCCAGCAGTCCCCAGGGTCGAACCCCCCGAGATACGCAGTATTTT. Translating it yields CASSPQGRTPRDTQYF.